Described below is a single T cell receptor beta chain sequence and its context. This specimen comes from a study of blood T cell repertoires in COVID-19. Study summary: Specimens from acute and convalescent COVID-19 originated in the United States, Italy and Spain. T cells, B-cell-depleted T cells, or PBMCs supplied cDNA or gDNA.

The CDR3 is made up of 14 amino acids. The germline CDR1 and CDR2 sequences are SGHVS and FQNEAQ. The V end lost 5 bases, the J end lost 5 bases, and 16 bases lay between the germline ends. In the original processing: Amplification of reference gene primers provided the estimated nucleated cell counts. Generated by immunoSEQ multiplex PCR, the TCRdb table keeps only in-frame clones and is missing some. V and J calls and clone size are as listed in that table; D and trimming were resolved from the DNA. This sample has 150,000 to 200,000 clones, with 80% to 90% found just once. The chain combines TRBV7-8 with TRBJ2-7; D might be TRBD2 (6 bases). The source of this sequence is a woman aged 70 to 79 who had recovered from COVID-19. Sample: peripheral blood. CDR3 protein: CASSPLAGNHEQYF. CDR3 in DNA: TGTGCCAGCAGCCCTCTCGCGGGGAACCACGAGCAGTACTTC.